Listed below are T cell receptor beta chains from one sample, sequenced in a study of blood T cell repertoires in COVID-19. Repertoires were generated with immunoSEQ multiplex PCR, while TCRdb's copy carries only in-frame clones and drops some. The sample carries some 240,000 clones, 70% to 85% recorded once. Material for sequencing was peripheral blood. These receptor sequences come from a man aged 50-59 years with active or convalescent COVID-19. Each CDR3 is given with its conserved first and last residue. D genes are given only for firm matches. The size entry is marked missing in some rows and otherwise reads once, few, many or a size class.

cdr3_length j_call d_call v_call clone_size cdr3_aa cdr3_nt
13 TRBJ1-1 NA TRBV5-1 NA CASSLSAGTEAFF TGCGCCAGCAGCTTATCTGCGGGCACTGAAGCTTTCTTT
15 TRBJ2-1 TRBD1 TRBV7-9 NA CASSRTGGPNNEQFF TGTGCCAGCAGTCGCACAGGGGGTCCCAACAATGAGCAGTTCTTC
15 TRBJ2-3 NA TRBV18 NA CASSPQTGGSDTQYF TGTGCCAGCTCACCACAGACAGGCGGGTCCGATACGCAGTATTTT
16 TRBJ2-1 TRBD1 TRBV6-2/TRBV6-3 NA CASSPPGTGPYNEQFF TGTGCCAGCAGCCCCCCCGGGACAGGTCCCTACAATGAGCAGTTCTTC
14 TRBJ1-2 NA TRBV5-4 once CASSSGGGSDGYTF TGTGCCAGCAGCTCCGGCGGGGGCAGCGATGGCTACACCTTC
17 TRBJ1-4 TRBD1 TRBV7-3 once CASSLAHIGDRWRKLFF TGTGCCAGCAGCTTAGCACACATTGGGGACAGGTGGCGAAAACTGTTTTTT
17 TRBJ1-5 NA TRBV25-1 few CASRPSRSLQGHQPQHF TGTGCCAGCAGACCCAGTCGTAGTTTACAGGGCCATCAGCCCCAGCATTTT
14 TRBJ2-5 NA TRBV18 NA CASSPREGRETQYF TGTGCCAGCTCACCACGAGAGGGCAGGGAGACCCAGTACTTC
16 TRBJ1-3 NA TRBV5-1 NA CASSLAGGTWGNTIYF TGCGCCAGCAGCTTGGCCGGGGGGACGTGGGGAAACACCATATATTTT
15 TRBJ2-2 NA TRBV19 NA CASSILTTRAGELFF TGTGCCAGTAGTATCTTAACTACGAGGGCCGGGGAGCTGTTTTTT
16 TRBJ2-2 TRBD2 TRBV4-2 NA CASSYLGGGNTGELFF TGTGCCAGCAGCTACCTCGGCGGGGGGAACACCGGGGAGCTGTTTTTT
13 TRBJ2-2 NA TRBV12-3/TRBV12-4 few CASSEEGTGELFF TGTGCCAGCAGTGAGGAAGGCACCGGGGAGCTGTTTTTT
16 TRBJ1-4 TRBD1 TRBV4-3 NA CASSPQPGQGVEKLFF TGCGCCAGCAGCCCGCAACCGGGACAGGGGGTGGAAAAACTGTTTTTT
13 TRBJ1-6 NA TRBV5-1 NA CASSLAGNSPLHF TGCGCCAGCAGCTTGGCAGGGAATTCACCCCTCCACTTT
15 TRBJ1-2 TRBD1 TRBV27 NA CASRPNGQGGYGYTF TGTGCCAGCAGACCCAATGGACAGGGAGGCTACGGCTACACCTTC
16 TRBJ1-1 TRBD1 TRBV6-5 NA CASSSPQTGVSTEAFF TGTGCCAGCAGTTCGCCCCAGACAGGGGTGAGCACTGAAGCTTTCTTT
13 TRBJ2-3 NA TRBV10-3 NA CAISESTRDTQYF TGTGCCATCAGTGAGTCGACGCGGGATACGCAGTATTTT
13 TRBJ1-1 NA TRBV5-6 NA CASSLWVRGRAFF TGTGCCAGCAGCTTGTGGGTCCGAGGTCGGGCTTTCTTT
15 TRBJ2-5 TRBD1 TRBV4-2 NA CASSLRDRGMETQYF TGTGCCAGCAGCCTCCGGGACAGGGGAATGGAGACCCAGTACTTC
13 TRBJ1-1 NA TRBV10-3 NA CAISGEANSKAFF TGTGCCATCAGCGGAGAGGCAAATTCGAAAGCTTTCTTT
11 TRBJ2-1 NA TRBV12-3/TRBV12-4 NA CASSSNREQFF TGTGCCAGCAGTTCTAACAGGGAGCAGTTCTTC
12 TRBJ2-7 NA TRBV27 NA CASSLPGYEQYF TGTGCCAGCAGTTTACCGGGCTACGAGCAGTACTTC